Each of the 10 T cell receptor beta chains below was sequenced from the same sample in a study of cytotoxic CD8 clonotypes in ibrutinib-treated CLL. Repertoires were generated with immunoSEQ multiplex PCR, while TCRdb's copy carries only in-frame clones and drops some. Of 50,000 or so clones detected, about three fifths appear once; the ten largest clones hold approximately 27%. Sequenced here: PBMCs, sampled after 24 months of ibrutinib treatment. All receptors derive from a human donor with chronic lymphocytic leukemia.

This clone came up a few times. The chain recombines TRBV5-6 with TRBJ2-7; D ambiguous. Trimming left V 3 bases short and J 7 bases short, with 20 bases between. This CDR3 is 15 amino acids long. Per the germline V gene, CDR1 is SGHDT and CDR2 is YYEEEE. The CDR3 is CASSSGGRTVGEQYF. DNA for the CDR3: TGTGCCAGCAGCTCGGGTGGGCGGACGGTAGGAGAGCAGTACTTC.

Ten or more counts support this clone. This rearrangement joins TRBV7-2 to TRBJ2-5; possible D gene TRBD2, 6 bases. The ends were cut back, 3 bases at V and 7 bases at J, with 12 bases in the middle. The length of the CDR3 is 13 residues. The germline V gene has CDR1 SGHTA and CDR2 FQGNSA. This CDR3 is CASSLAGSWTQYF. The CDR3 DNA reads as TGTGCCAGCAGCTTGGCGGGGTCCTGGACCCAGTACTTC.

The chain employs TRBV19 and TRBJ1-1; 9 positions agree with TRBD1. The CDR3 is made up of 16 amino acids. J lost 5 bases, V lost 0 bases, and 7 bases had no gene match. Germline CDR1 LNHDA, CDR2 SQIVND (reference sequence). The CDR3 reads CASSIDQDGTGTEAFF. CDR3 coding DNA: TGTGCCAGTAGTATAGATCAAGATGGGACAGGGACTGAAGCTTTCTTT.

This sequence joins TRBV2 and TRBJ1-2; D remains ambiguous. The CDR3 spans 13 residues. With 9 bases removed from V and 8 bases from J, the gap between germline ends came to 19 bases. Germline lookup yields CDR1 SNHLY and CDR2 FYNNEI. CDR3 in amino acids: CARPKEEGVGYTF. In nucleotides, the CDR3 is TGTGCCAGACCCAAAGAAGAAGGAGTCGGCTACACCTTC.

This clone was detected a few times. The chain joins TRBV27 to TRBJ2-5; tentatively, D is TRBD1 (5 bases). V was trimmed by 3 bases and J by 4 bases, leaving 12 bases between them. The CDR3 consists of 14 residues. The germline V gene has CDR1 MNHEY and CDR2 SMNVEV (reference sequence). The CDR3 DNA reads as TGTGCCAGCAGTTTGGGGCGGTACCGAGAGACCCAGTACTTC. The encoded protein is CASSLGRYRETQYF.

This chain uses TRBV13 with TRBJ2-5, with TRBD2 identical over 11 bases. The CDR3 has 16 residues. Germline V gene sequence: CDR1 PRHDT, CDR2 FYEKMQ (reference sequence). J lost 6 bases, V lost 0 bases, and 6 bases had no gene match. This CDR3 reads CASSLGISGGAKTQYF. The DNA of the CDR3 is TGTGCCAGCAGCTTAGGTATTAGCGGGGGGGCGAAGACCCAGTACTTC.

V is TRBV27 and J is TRBJ2-5; 11 bases line up with TRBD1. This CDR3 has 15 residues. The V and J ends lost 2 bases and 7 bases, in that order; junction bases with no gene match: 6. Germline loops: CDR1 MNHEY, CDR2 SMNVEV (reference sequence). The CDR3 nucleotides are TGTGCCAGCAGTTTACTCGGACAGGGGGCGCGGACCCAGTACTTC. It translates to CASSLLGQGARTQYF.

Only a few counts were recorded for this clone. This chain uses TRBV6-1 with TRBJ2-2; 8 nucleotides agree with TRBD2. Unmatched junction bases numbered 5, after V lost 7 bases and J lost 4 bases. Per germline, CDR1 MNHNS and CDR2 SASEGT. The CDR3 extends over 14 amino acids. The CDR3 DNA reads as TGTGCCAGCACTGAGACTAGCGTCACCGGGGAGCTGTTTTTT. Amino acids: CASTETSVTGELFF.

This clone was seen more than once but under ten times. V and J are TRBV15 and TRBJ2-7; 8 bases map to TRBD1. This CDR3 is 15 amino acids long. With 1 base clipped from V and 4 bases from J, the junction kept 6 bases outside the gene matches. The germline V gene encodes CDR1 LNHNV and CDR2 YYDKDF (reference sequence). The CDR3 region is CATSRAGQGQYEQYF. Here the CDR3 DNA reads TGTGCCACCAGCAGAGCCGGACAGGGCCAGTACGAGCAGTACTTC. The entire variable domain, with the rest obtained from reference TRBV15 and TRBJ2-7, is as follows: DAMVIQNPRYQVTQFGKPVTLSCSQTLNHNVMYWYQQKSSQAPKLLFHYYDKDFNNEADTPDNFQSRRPNTSFCFLDIRSPGLGDTAMYLCATSRAGQGQYEQYFGPGTRLTVT.

CDR3 region: CASNTGQASGEQFF. The CDR3 DNA is TGTGCCAGCAACACAGGACAGGCTTCGGGTGAGCAGTTCTTC. V usage is TRBV2 and J usage is TRBJ2-1, with 7 bases aligning to TRBD1. Looked up from germline, CDR1 is SNHLY and CDR2 is FYNNEI. The CDR3 runs 14 residues. V lost 7 bases and J lost 9; bases outside the gene matches: 12.